This TCR beta chain is from a study of blood T cell repertoires in COVID-19. Across the whole study: Donors in the United States, Italy and Spain gave samples during acute or convalescent COVID-19.

CDR1 is MGHRA, CDR2 YSYEKL, per germline. The CDR3 sequence is 16 residues long. V lost 0 bases, J lost 1 base, and 12 bases lay in between. Study processing details: Estimation of nucleated cell counts relied on the amplification of reference gene primers. Profiled with immunoSEQ multiplex PCR; TCRdb holds only in-frame clones, not every one. The V and J calls and clone size were taken over from that table, and D and trimming were inferred from the DNA. The table has 250,000 to 300,000 clones, around 90% seen once. The genes are TRBV4-1 and TRBJ1-1; a possible D gene is TRBD1 (5 bases). Sequenced sample: peripheral blood. The sequence was collected from a woman aged 60 to 75 with COVID-19, enrolled during active disease. The CDR3 here is CASSQEPPGGNTEAFF. Written as DNA, the CDR3 is TGCGCCAGCAGCCAAGAACCCCCGGGGGGGAACACTGAAGCTTTCTTT.